This T cell receptor beta chain was captured in a study of blood T cell repertoires in COVID-19. Germline V CDR1 and CDR2: SGHVS, FQNEAQ. J was trimmed by 1 base and V by 5 bases; bases with no gene match: 14. This CDR3 has 17 amino acids. Only in-frame clones appear in the TCRdb table, and some are missing; sequencing was by immunoSEQ multiplex PCR. This repertoire shows 120,000 to 150,000 clones, roughly nine tenths found once; its top ten account for around 15%. The source of this sequence is a man between 18 and 35 years old with COVID-19, enrolled during active disease. This chain links TRBV7-8 with TRBJ2-7, with TRBD2 identical over 7 bases. Sequenced input: peripheral blood. The CDR3 spells CASSLLSLAVPSYEQYF. The CDR3 DNA sequence: TGTGCCAGCAGCCTCCTTTCCCTAGCGGTCCCGTCCTACGAGCAGTACTTC.